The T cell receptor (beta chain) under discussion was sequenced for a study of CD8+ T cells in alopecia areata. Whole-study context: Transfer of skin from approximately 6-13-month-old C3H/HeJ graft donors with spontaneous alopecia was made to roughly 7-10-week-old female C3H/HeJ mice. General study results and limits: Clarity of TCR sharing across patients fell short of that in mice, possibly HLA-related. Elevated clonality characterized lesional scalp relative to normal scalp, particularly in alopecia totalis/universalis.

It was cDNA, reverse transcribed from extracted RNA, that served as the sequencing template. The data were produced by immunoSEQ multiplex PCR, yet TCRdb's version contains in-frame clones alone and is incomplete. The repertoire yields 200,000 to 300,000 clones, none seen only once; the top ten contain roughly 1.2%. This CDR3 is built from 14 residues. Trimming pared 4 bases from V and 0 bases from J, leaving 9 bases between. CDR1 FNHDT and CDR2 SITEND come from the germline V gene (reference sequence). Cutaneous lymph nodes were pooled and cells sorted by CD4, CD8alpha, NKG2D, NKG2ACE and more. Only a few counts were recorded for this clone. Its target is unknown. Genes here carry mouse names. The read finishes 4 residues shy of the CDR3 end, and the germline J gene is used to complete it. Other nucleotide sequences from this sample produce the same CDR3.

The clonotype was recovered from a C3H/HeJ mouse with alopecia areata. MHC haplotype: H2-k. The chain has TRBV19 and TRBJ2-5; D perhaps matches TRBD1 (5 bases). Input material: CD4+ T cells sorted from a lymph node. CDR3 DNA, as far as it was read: TGTGCCAGCAGTCCCAGGGATAACCAAGAC. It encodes CASSPRDNQD. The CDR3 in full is CASSPRDNQDTQYF.